Listed below are T cell receptor beta chains from one sample, sequenced in a study of T cells after yellow fever vaccination. In TCRdb, the 5' RACE reads were re-called with MiXCR into one record per CDR3 protein. Here the sample spans more than 95,000 distinct CDR3 sequences, 13% to 15% being singletons. The sequencing here drew on CD8+ T cells sorted from PBMCs, taken 5 days after the yellow fever booster vaccination. The receptors were gathered from a man aged 18 to 30 who received the YFV17D yellow fever vaccine. Each CDR3 is given with its conserved first and last residue. D genes are given only for firm matches. The size entry is marked missing in some rows and otherwise reads once, few, many or a size class.

V	size	J	D	DNA	CDR3
TRBV4-2	.	TRBJ1-6	.	TGTGCCAGCAGCCCGATCGGGGGCCGGAATTCACCCCTCCACTTT	CASSPIGGRNSPLHF
TRBV5-4	few	TRBJ2-1	.	TGTGCCAGCAGCTTGGGAGGGCGGGGGCCACCTAACAATGAGCAGTTCTTC	CASSLGGRGPPNNEQFF
TRBV12-3/TRBV12-4	.	TRBJ2-1	.	TGTGCCAGCAGCTCGGGGGCCAGGAATGAGCAGTTCTTC	CASSSGARNEQFF
TRBV4-1	.	TRBJ2-2	.	TGCGCCAGCAGCCAAGAGGTTGGAAACACCGGGGAGCTGTTTTTT	CASSQEVGNTGELFF
TRBV4-1	few	TRBJ2-5	.	TGCGCCAGCGCCCCTCAAGATAGACCATATCGCCAAGAGACCCAGTACTTC	CASAPQDRPYRQETQYF
TRBV7-9	medium-sized	TRBJ2-7	TRBD1	TGTGCCAGCAGCCCCCGGGACAGTACCTACGAGCAGTACTTC	CASSPRDSTYEQYF
TRBV6-5	few	TRBJ2-2	TRBD1	TGTGCCAGCACTGAAACAGGGGGCGCATCCGGGGAGCTGTTTTTT	CASTETGGASGELFF
TRBV2	many	TRBJ2-1	.	TGTGCCAGCACCCCGTTTAAAGGAACGTACAATGAGCAGTTCTTC	CASTPFKGTYNEQFF
TRBV20-1	.	TRBJ1-1	.	TGCAGTGCTAGAAACAGGGACCGGTTTGAAGCTTTCTTT	CSARNRDRFEAFF
TRBV6-6	few	TRBJ1-3	.	TGTGCCAGCAGTTACCGGGCGGCAAACACCATATATTTT	CASSYRAANTIYF
TRBV7-9	.	TRBJ1-6	.	TGTGCCAGCAGTTCAGCTACAGGGCCAATTTATAATTCACCCCTCCACTTT	CASSSATGPIYNSPLHF
TRBV11-2	few	TRBJ2-7	TRBD1	TGTGCCAGCAGCTTGGGGACAGGGCCCTTCTACGAGCAGTACTTC	CASSLGTGPFYEQYF
TRBV6-2/TRBV6-3	.	TRBJ2-1	.	TGTGCCAGCAGGGGTGGGGAGGAATCCTACAATGAGCAGTTCTTC	CASRGGEESYNEQFF
TRBV5-6	few	TRBJ2-1	.	TGTGCCAGCAGCTTGGACTTTAACACCCAGCAGTTCTTC	CASSLDFNTQQFF
TRBV12-3/TRBV12-4	.	TRBJ1-3	.	TGTGCCAGCAGCTTGCTAGGGGCTGGAAACACCATATATTTT	CASSLLGAGNTIYF
TRBV7-3	.	TRBJ2-1	TRBD1	TGTGCCAGCAGCCAGTACAGGGGCAATGAGCAGTTCTTC	CASSQYRGNEQFF
TRBV6-2/TRBV6-3	few	TRBJ1-2	.	TGTGCCAGCCTCCCCGGCCAATTCCGGGGCTACACCTTC	CASLPGQFRGYTF
TRBV7-9	.	TRBJ1-2	.	TGTGCCAGCAGGGACGGAGCCTATGGCTACACCTTC	CASRDGAYGYTF
TRBV4-1	many	TRBJ2-1	TRBD1	TGCGCCAGCAGCCGCTCTACTTCCGGGACAGTGACTTACAATGAGCAGTTCTTC	CASSRSTSGTVTYNEQFF
TRBV20-1	many	TRBJ2-5	.	TGCAGTGCTAGAGCCTGGACAGATTTCTCCCAAGAGACCCAGTACTTC	CSARAWTDFSQETQYF
TRBV12-3/TRBV12-4	.	TRBJ1-5	.	TGTGCCAGCAGCGATCTAAGGGGATACGGCAATCAGCCCCAGCATTTT	CASSDLRGYGNQPQHF
TRBV3-1	.	TRBJ2-1	.	TGTGCCAGCAGCCAAGGGGGAAACTCCTACAATGAGCAGTTCTTC	CASSQGGNSYNEQFF
TRBV12-3/TRBV12-4	.	TRBJ1-2	.	TGTGCCAGCACCCGGGAGGGGGGTAACTATGGCTACACCTTC	CASTREGGNYGYTF
TRBV6-2/TRBV6-3	.	TRBJ2-2	.	TGTGCCAGCAGTCCGAGGCGGCGTGACAGAGTCACCGGGGAGCTGTTTTTT	CASSPRRRDRVTGELFF
TRBV9	few	TRBJ1-1	.	TGTGCCAGCAGCGGTGGGGGGTCTAACACTGAAGCTTTCTTT	CASSGGGSNTEAFF
TRBV6-2/TRBV6-3	few	TRBJ1-1	.	TGTGCCAGCAGTAGGGGTTACGAAGCTTTCTTT	CASSRGYEAFF
TRBV12-3/TRBV12-4	many	TRBJ2-5	.	TGTGCCAGCAGTCCCAGGGGCCCAGAGACCCAGTACTTC	CASSPRGPETQYF
TRBV6-1	many	TRBJ2-3	.	TGTGCCAGCAGCCACAATACGCAGTATTTT	CASSHNTQYF
TRBV4-1	many	TRBJ2-5	TRBD1	TGCGCCAGCAGCCGAGAGACAGGGTCAGAGACCCAGTACTTC	CASSRETGSETQYF
TRBV27	.	TRBJ2-7	.	TGTGCCAGCAGTGTTAGCGGAAGCTCCTACGAGCAGTACTTC	CASSVSGSSYEQYF
TRBV5-4	few	TRBJ2-2	.	TGTGCCAGCAGCTTGGTACAGGGAGGCACCGGGGAGCTGTTTTTT	CASSLVQGGTGELFF
TRBV7-9	few	TRBJ2-7	.	TGTGCCAGCAGCTTAGGTTGGACAGAGCAGTACTTC	CASSLGWTEQYF
TRBV2	few	TRBJ1-1	TRBD1	TGTGCCAGCAGTGAAGGGACAGGGAACACTGAAGCTTTCTTT	CASSEGTGNTEAFF
TRBV13	few	TRBJ2-1	.	TGTGCCAGCAGCCCGCCCCTAGACGACAATGAGCAGTTCTTC	CASSPPLDDNEQFF
TRBV24-1	.	TRBJ2-3	.	TGTGCCACCAGTGATTTTAAATTTGGTACAGATACGCAGTATTTT	CATSDFKFGTDTQYF
TRBV10-2	few	TRBJ1-1	.	TGCGCCAGCAGTGACATCCCTGGAGGGACTGAAGCTTTCTTT	CASSDIPGGTEAFF
TRBV4-1	few	TRBJ1-2	.	TGCGCCAGCAGGGACAGAGATGGCTACACCTTC	CASRDRDGYTF
TRBV15	.	TRBJ2-5	TRBD2	TGTGCCACCAGCAGAGCCGCGGGGGGCACGGAGACCCAGTACTTC	CATSRAAGGTETQYF
TRBV6-5	many	TRBJ1-6	.	TGTGCCAGCAGTTACTCGAGTAAACCCCTCCACTTT	CASSYSSKPLHF